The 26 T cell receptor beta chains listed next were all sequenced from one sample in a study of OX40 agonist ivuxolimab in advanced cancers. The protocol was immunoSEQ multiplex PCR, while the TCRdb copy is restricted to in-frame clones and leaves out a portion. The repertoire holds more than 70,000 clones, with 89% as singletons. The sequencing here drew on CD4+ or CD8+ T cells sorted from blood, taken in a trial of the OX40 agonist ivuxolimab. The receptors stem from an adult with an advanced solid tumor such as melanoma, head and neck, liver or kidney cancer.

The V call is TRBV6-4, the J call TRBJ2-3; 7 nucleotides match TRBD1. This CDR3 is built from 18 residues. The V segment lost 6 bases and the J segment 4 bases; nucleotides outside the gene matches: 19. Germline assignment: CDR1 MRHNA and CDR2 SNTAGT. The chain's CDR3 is CASSPSPSDRLKSDTQYF. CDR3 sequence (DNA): TGTGCCAGCAGCCCTTCCCCGTCGGACAGGTTAAAATCAGATACGCAGTATTTT.

In nucleotides, the CDR3 is TGTGCCAGTAGTATGGCGGGGGCCGTCTATGGCTACACCTTC. It specifies CASSMAGAVYGYTF. This chain joins TRBV19 and TRBJ1-2; a weak D match, TRBD1 (6 bases). CDR1 is LNHDA and CDR2 is SQIVND in the germline V gene (reference sequence). CDR3 size: 14 residues. V dropped 3 bases and J dropped 4 bases, with 12 bases sitting between them.

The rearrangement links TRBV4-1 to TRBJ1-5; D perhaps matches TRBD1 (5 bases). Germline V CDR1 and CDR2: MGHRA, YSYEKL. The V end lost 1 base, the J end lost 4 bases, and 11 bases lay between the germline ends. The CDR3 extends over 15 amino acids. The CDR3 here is CASSQGGGGNQPQHF. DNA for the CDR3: TGCGCCAGCAGCCAAGGAGGCGGGGGAAATCAGCCCCAGCATTTT.

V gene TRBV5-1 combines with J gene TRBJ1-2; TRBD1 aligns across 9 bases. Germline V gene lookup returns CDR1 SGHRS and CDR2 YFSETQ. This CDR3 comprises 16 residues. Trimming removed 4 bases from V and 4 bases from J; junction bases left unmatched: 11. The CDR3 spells CASSISGTGRLYGYTF. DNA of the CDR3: TGCGCCAGCAGCATCTCCGGGACAGGGCGTCTCTATGGCTACACCTTC.

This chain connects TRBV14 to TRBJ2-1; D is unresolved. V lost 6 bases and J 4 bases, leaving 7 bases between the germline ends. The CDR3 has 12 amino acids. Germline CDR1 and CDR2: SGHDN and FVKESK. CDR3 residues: CASSLQYNEQFF. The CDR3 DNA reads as TGTGCCAGCAGTCTACAGTACAATGAGCAGTTCTTC.

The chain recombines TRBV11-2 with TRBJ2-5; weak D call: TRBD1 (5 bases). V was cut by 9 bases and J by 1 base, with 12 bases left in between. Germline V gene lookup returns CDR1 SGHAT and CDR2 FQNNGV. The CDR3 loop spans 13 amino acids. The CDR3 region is CASSPGFQETQYF. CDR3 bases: TGTGCCAGTTCGCCAGGGTTCCAAGAGACCCAGTACTTC.

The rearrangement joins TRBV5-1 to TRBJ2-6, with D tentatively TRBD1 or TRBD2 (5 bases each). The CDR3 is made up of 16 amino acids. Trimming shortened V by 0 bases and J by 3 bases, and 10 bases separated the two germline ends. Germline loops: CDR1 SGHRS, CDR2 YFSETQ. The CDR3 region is CASSLAGADGANVLTF. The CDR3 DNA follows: TGCGCCAGCAGCTTGGCCGGGGCCGATGGGGCCAACGTCCTGACTTTC.

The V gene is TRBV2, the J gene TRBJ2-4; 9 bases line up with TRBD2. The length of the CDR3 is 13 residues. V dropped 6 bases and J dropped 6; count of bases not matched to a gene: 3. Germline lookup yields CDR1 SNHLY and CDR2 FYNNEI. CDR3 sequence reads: CASSPGLANIQYF. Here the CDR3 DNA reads TGTGCCAGCAGCCCGGGACTAGCAAACATTCAGTACTTC.

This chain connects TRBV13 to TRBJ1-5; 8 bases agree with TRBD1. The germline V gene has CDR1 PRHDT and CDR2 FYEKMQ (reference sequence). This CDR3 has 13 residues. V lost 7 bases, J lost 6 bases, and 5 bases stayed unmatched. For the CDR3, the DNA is TGTGCCAGCACCCTCAGGGGGCTTCAGCCCCAGCATTTT. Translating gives CASTLRGLQPQHF.

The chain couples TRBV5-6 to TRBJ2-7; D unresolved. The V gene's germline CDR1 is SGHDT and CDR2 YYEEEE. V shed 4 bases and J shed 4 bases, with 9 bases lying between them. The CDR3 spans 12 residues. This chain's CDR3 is CASSTNPYEQYF. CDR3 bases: TGTGCCAGCAGCACAAACCCTTACGAGCAGTACTTC.

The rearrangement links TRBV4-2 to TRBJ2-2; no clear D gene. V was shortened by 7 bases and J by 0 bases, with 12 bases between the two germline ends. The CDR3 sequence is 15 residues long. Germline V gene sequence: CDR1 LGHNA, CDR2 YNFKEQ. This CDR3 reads CASTLGRSNTGELFF. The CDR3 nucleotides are TGTGCCAGCACCCTCGGAAGATCGAACACCGGGGAGCTGTTTTTT.

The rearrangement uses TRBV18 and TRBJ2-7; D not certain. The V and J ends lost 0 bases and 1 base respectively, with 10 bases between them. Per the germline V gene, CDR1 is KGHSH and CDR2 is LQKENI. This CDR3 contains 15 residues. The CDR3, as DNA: TGTGCCAGCTCACCACCGAGTGTCTCTTCCTACGAGCAGTACTTC. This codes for CASSPPSVSSYEQYF.

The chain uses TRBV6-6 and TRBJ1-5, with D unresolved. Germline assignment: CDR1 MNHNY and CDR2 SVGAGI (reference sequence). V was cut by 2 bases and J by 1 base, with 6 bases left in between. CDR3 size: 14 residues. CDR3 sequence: CASSYLGSNQPQHF. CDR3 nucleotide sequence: TGTGCCAGCAGTTACCTAGGGAGCAATCAGCCCCAGCATTTT.

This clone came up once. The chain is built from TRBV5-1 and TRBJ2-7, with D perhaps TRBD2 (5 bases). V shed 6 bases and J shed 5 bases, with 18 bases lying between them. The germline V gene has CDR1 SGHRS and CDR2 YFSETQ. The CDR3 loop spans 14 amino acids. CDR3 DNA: TGCGCCAGCACCCCGCAGGAGGTTGGGCACGAGCAGTACTTC. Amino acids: CASTPQEVGHEQYF.

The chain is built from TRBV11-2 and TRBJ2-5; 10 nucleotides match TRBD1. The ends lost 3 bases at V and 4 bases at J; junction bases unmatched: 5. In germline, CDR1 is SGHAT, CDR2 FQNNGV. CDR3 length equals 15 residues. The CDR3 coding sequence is TGTGCCAGCAGCTTTCGCTGGACAGGGGGAGAGACCCAGTACTTC. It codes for CASSFRWTGGETQYF.

The CDR3 nucleotides read TGTGCCAGTAGGCGGGACAGAGGGTTTGGGGAGCTGTTTTTT. Translating gives CASRRDRGFGELFF. The chain links TRBV19 to TRBJ2-2; the D gene is possibly TRBD1 (7 bases). With 6 bases removed from V and 8 bases from J, the gap between germline ends came to 16 bases. The CDR3 sequence is 14 residues long. The germline CDR1 and CDR2 sequences are LNHDA and SQIVND (reference sequence).

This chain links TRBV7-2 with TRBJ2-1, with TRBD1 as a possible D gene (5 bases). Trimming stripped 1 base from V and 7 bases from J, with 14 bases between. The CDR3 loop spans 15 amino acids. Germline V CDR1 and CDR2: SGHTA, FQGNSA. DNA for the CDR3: TGTGCCAGCAGCTTAGTAGGGGCGGCTTTGAATGAGCAGTTCTTC. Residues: CASSLVGAALNEQFF.

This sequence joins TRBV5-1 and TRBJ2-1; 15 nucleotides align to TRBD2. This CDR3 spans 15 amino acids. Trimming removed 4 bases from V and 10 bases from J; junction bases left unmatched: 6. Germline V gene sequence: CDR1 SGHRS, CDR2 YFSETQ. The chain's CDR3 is CASSPGTSGGYEQFF. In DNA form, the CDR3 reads TGCGCCAGCAGCCCCGGGACTAGCGGGGGGTACGAGCAGTTCTTC.

The CDR3 loop reads CASSLNAPGQGRRGSFEQYF. The CDR3 DNA reads as TGTGCCAGCAGTTTAAACGCCCCGGGACAGGGCAGACGGGGGTCGTTCGAGCAGTACTTC. The J gene is TRBJ2-7, the V gene TRBV27, with 9 bases matching TRBD1. The length of the CDR3 is 20 residues. Looked up from germline, CDR1 is MNHEY and CDR2 is SMNVEV (reference sequence). V shed 2 bases, J shed 6 bases, and the junction held 23 bases outside the gene matches.

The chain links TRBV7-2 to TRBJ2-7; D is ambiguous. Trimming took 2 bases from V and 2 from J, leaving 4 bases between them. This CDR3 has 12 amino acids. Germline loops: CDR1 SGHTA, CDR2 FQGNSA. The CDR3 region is CASSLQTYEQYF. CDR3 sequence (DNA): TGTGCCAGCAGCTTACAGACCTACGAGCAGTACTTC.

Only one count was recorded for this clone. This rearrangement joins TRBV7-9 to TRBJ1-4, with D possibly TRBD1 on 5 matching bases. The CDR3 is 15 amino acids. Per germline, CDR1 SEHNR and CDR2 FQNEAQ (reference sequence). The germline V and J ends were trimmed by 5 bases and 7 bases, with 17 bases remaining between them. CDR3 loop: CASSPQQAAGEKLFF. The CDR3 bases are TGTGCCAGCAGCCCCCAACAGGCGGCCGGTGAAAAACTGTTTTTT.

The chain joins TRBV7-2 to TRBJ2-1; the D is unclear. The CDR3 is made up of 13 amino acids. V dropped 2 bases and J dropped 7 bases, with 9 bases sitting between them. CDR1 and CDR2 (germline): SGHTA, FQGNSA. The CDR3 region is CASSLIPKNEQFF. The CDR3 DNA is TGTGCCAGCAGCTTAATACCGAAGAATGAGCAGTTCTTC.

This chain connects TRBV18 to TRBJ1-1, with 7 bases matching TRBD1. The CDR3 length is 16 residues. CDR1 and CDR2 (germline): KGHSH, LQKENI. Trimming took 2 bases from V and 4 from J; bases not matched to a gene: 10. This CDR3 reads CASSPGTAVYGTEAFF. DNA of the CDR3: TGTGCCAGCTCACCAGGGACAGCCGTTTATGGCACTGAAGCTTTCTTT.

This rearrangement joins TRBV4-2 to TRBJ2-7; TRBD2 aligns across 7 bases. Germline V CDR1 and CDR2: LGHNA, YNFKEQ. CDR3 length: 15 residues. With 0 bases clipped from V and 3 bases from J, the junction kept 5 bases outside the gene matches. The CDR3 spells CASSQDGGRYYEQYF. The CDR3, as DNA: TGTGCCAGCAGCCAAGATGGCGGGAGATACTACGAGCAGTACTTC.

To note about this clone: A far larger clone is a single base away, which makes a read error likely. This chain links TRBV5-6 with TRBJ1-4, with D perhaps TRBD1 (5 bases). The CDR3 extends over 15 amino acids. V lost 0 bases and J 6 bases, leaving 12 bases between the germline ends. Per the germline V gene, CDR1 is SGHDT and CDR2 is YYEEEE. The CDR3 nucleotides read TGTGCCAGCAGCTTGGCCTTTTTGGGGGATGAAAAACTGTTTTTT. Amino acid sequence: CASSLAFLGDEKLFF. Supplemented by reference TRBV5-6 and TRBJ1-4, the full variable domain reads DAGVTQSPTHLIKTRGQQVTLRCSPKSGHDTVSWYQQALGQGPQFIFQYYEEEERQRGNFPDRFSGHQFPNYSSELNVNALLLGDSALYLCASSLAFLGDEKLFFGSGTQLSVL.

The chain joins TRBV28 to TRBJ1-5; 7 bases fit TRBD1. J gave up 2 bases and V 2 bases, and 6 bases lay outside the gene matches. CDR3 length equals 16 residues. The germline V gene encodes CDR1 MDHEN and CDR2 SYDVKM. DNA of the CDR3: TGTGCCAGCAGTTTACCGGGGCAGGGGGGCAATCAGCCCCAGCATTTT. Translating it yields CASSLPGQGGNQPQHF. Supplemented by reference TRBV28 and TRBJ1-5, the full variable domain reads DVKVTQSSRYLVKRTGEKVFLECVQDMDHENMFWYRQDPGLGLRLIYFSYDVKMKEKGDIPEGYSVSREKKERFSLILESASTNQTSMYLCASSLPGQGGNQPQHFGDGTRLSIL.